The present T cell receptor beta chain was sequenced within a study of T cell repertoires in cytomegalovirus infection. This clonotype was seen ten or more times. Its antigen is undetermined. TCRdb re-derived calls from the reads in MiXCR, one entry per CDR3 protein. Seen here are approximately 110,000 distinct CDR3 sequences, approximately 30% observed once, and the top ten hold roughly 53%. The CDR3 runs to 15 residues. V dropped 4 bases and J dropped 10; count of bases not matched to a gene: 14. The germline CDR1 and CDR2 sequences are SGHDT and YYEEEE. This TCR came from a human donor in good health (CMV status not recorded). Some clones in this sample may be carry-over from other donors' samples. The rearrangement joins TRBV5-6 to TRBJ2-7, with 10 bases matching TRBD1. Source: CD8+ T cells from cultured PBMCs, taken from culture after CMV antigen stimulation. The CDR3 loop reads CASSQGQGVLPPQYF. The CDR3, as DNA: TGTGCCAGCAGCCAAGGACAGGGGGTACTTCCTCCCCAGTACTTC. The full variable domain, in which reference TRBV5-6 and TRBJ2-7 provide the parts outside the CDR3, is DAGVTQSPTHLIKTRGQQVTLRCSPKSGHDTVSWYQQALGQGPQFIFQYYEEEERQRGNFPDRFSGHQFPNYSSELNVNALLLGDSALYLCASSQGQGVLPPQYFGPGTRLTVT.